This TCR beta chain was identified in a study of CD8 T cells in Susac syndrome. cDNA came from 0.5 to 1 ug RNA primed by random hexamers. With immunoSEQ multiplex PCR, TCR beta CDR3 was amplified across 54 Vbeta and 13 Jbeta. Via MiXCR, TCRdb re-called the immunoSEQ multiplex PCR reads, giving one row per CDR3 protein. The table records about 250,000 distinct CDR3 sequences, 90% to 95% of them present only once. The germline V and J ends were trimmed by 0 bases and 1 base, with 10 bases remaining between them. The CDR3 runs to 14 residues. Germline V gives CDR1 GTSNPN, CDR2 SVGIG (reference sequence).

The rearrangement uses TRBV30 and TRBJ2-7; unclear D gene. Sequencing was performed on CD4+ T cells from PBMCs. This TCR was recovered from a human donor with multiple sclerosis. The CDR3 bases are TGTGCCTGGAGTGTACTCGGCAGGTCCTACGAGCAGTACTTC. Translating gives CAWSVLGRSYEQYF. Filled out from reference TRBV30 and TRBJ2-7, the complete variable domain reads SQTIHQWPATLVQPVGSPLSLECTVEGTSNPNLYWYRQAAGRGLQLLFYSVGIGQISSEVPQNLSASRPQDRQFILSSKKLLLSDSGFYLCAWSVLGRSYEQYFGPGTRLTVT.